What follows describes a single T cell receptor beta chain. This sample was included in a study of technical replicates of blood from a handful of donors. Profiled with immunoSEQ multiplex PCR; TCRdb holds only in-frame clones, not every one. The data contain over 85,000 clones, 85% to 95% of them singletons. Sequenced material: T cells isolated from PBMCs. The clonotype was recovered from a human donor in good health.

CDR3 nucleotides: TGTGCCAGCAGTTTCTTAGCGGGAGGGCCTTTGGATGAGCAGTTCTTC. This sequence encodes CASSFLAGGPLDEQFF. The gene calls are TRBV27 and TRBJ2-1; 11 bases map to TRBD2. The CDR3 runs to 16 residues. Germline V gene lookup returns CDR1 MNHEY and CDR2 SMNVEV (reference sequence). V gave up 3 bases and J gave up 8 bases; unmatched junction bases: 9.